The 26 T cell receptor beta chains reported below all come from one sample, sequenced in a study of T-cell memory formation after mild COVID-19. Via MiXCR, TCRdb re-called the 5' RACE reads, giving one row per CDR3 protein. The sample comprises a few hundred thousand distinct CDR3 sequences, approximately 25% of which are singletons, and about 10% rests with the top ten. Sequenced sample: PBMCs or a T cell subset sorted from them (not recorded which). Receptors originate from an adult woman who had mild COVID-19 (a few samples of this study predate the infection). Cell type and time point are not known.

The CDR3 DNA reads as TGTGCCAGCAGCTCCCGAGCGGGAGGGCCGAGCACAGATACGCAGTATTTT. Translating gives CASSSRAGGPSTDTQYF. The chain carries TRBV7-9 and TRBJ2-3; 10 bases fit TRBD2. This CDR3 is 17 amino acids long. V lost 4 bases and J lost 0; bases outside the gene matches: 7. The germline V gene encodes CDR1 SEHNR and CDR2 FQNEAQ (reference sequence).

The chain uses TRBV11-2 and TRBJ1-1, with TRBD1 as a possible D gene (5 bases). V lost 5 bases, J lost 1 base, and 11 bases lay in between. Germline lookup yields CDR1 SGHAT and CDR2 FQNNGV. This CDR3 comprises 14 residues. The CDR3 reads CASSRGGWNTEAFF. Written as DNA, the CDR3 is TGTGCCAGCAGCCGCGGGGGGTGGAACACTGAAGCTTTCTTT.

CDR3 sequence (DNA): TGTGCCAGCAACTCCGGGACAGGGTCTTACAATGAGCAGTTCTTC. This gives the protein CASNSGTGSYNEQFF. This sequence joins TRBV6-5 and TRBJ2-1; 9 bases fit TRBD1. Germline CDR1 is MNHEY and CDR2 is SVGAGI. The junction had 8 bases not matched to a gene; V was cut back by 7 bases and J by 4 bases. The CDR3 consists of 15 residues.

This clonotype was counted a few times. J is TRBJ2-7 and V is TRBV15; TRBD2 matches at 7 bases. Germline V lookup: CDR1 LNHNV, CDR2 YYDKDF (reference sequence). The CDR3 length is 15 residues. The V and J ends lost 6 bases and 2 bases, in that order; junction bases with no gene match: 10. The CDR3 loop is CATRGWGEGPYEQYF. DNA of the CDR3: TGTGCCACCAGAGGTTGGGGGGAGGGACCCTACGAGCAGTACTTC.

The rearrangement links TRBV18 to TRBJ1-1; D gene ambiguous. The V gene's germline CDR1 is KGHSH and CDR2 LQKENI. The CDR3 contains 13 residues. V lost 0 bases and J lost 10, with 12 bases in between. DNA for the CDR3: TGTGCCAGCTCACCACCGGTACGTGAGGGAGCTTTCTTT. It encodes CASSPPVREGAFF.

V and J are TRBV9 and TRBJ2-7, with D possibly being TRBD1 or TRBD2 (5 bases each). V gave up 0 bases and J gave up 5 bases, with 9 bases separating them. The length of the CDR3 is 13 residues. Germline V lookup: CDR1 SGDLS, CDR2 YYNGEE. The CDR3 nucleotides are TGTGCCAGCAGCGTAGGGGGGTTCAACGAGCAGTACTTC. Translating it yields CASSVGGFNEQYF.

The chain combines TRBV11-3 with TRBJ2-3; TRBD2 agrees at 9 bases. The CDR3 consists of 16 residues. V shed 5 bases, J shed 5 bases, and the junction held 11 bases outside the gene matches. Germline CDR1 and CDR2: SGHNT and YENEEA. The CDR3 sequence: CASSPRSSGGIDTQYF. The CDR3 DNA reads as TGTGCCAGCAGCCCTCGTAGTAGCGGGGGTATAGATACGCAGTATTTT.

V is TRBV7-2 and J is TRBJ1-6; no clear D gene. Germline V gene data show CDR1 as SGHTA and CDR2 as FQGNSA. CDR3 length: 15 residues. V was pared by 1 base and J by 7 bases, with 11 bases between. CDR3 in amino acids: CASSLDAMGNSPLHF. CDR3 DNA sequence: TGTGCCAGCAGCTTAGATGCTATGGGAAATTCACCCCTCCACTTT.

V is TRBV18 and J is TRBJ1-4, with 8 bases matching TRBD1. The J segment lost 5 bases and the V segment lost 3 bases, leaving 5 bases of the junction unmatched. This CDR3 has 15 amino acids. CDR1 KGHSH and CDR2 LQKENI come from the germline V gene. CDR3 bases: TGTGCCAGCTCACCCCAGGGGGCCCCAAATGAAAAACTGTTTTTT. This translates into CASSPQGAPNEKLFF.

This clonotype appeared a few times. This sequence joins TRBV5-1 and TRBJ2-6, with 10 bases aligning to TRBD1. Germline trimming cut 5 bases from V and 0 bases from J; bases unmatched to any gene: 11. CDR3 length equals 19 residues. Germline CDR1 is SGHRS and CDR2 is YFSETQ. The CDR3 coding sequence is TGCGCCAGCAGACCACAAACCGGGACAGGGGTCTCTGGGGCCAACGTCCTGACTTTC. It specifies CASRPQTGTGVSGANVLTF.

In its sample, this clonotype was seen a few times. This chain joins TRBV29-1 and TRBJ2-1; D may be TRBD1 (6 bases). Trimming pared 4 bases from V and 0 bases from J, leaving 13 bases between. The V gene's germline CDR1 is SQVTM and CDR2 ANQGSEA. The CDR3 loop spans 15 amino acids. The DNA of the CDR3 is TGCAGCGTTGCCTACAGGGCGAGCTCCTACAATGAGCAGTTCTTC. This codes for CSVAYRASSYNEQFF.

This clonotype was counted many times. V and J are TRBV24-1 and TRBJ2-7; TRBD1 matches at 9 bases. The V segment lost 7 bases and the J segment 5 bases; nucleotides outside the gene matches: 8. CDR1 and CDR2 (germline): KGHDR, SFDVKD. The CDR3 has 14 residues. The CDR3 loop is CATSPRDRENEQYF. CDR3 in DNA: TGTGCCACCAGCCCCCGGGACAGGGAAAACGAGCAGTACTTC.

The genes are TRBV4-1 and TRBJ2-3; perhaps D is TRBD1 or TRBD2 (5 bases each). The germline V and J ends were trimmed by 4 bases and 2 bases, with 16 bases remaining between them. The germline V gene has CDR1 MGHRA and CDR2 YSYEKL. This CDR3 has 16 amino acids. CDR3 in DNA: TGCGCCAGCAGCCCGCTAATCGGGGACCCCACAGATACGCAGTATTTT. This sequence encodes CASSPLIGDPTDTQYF.

The chain combines TRBV9 with TRBJ2-5; D may correspond to TRBD1 or TRBD2 (5 bases each). Germline V gene data show CDR1 as SGDLS and CDR2 as YYNGEE. CDR3 length: 14 residues. The V end was cut by 2 bases, the J end by 4 bases, with 12 bases between. The CDR3, as DNA: TGTGCCAGCAGCGTGAGGGGCGGAGGAGAGACCCAGTACTTC. Residues: CASSVRGGGETQYF. The variable domain in full, with the rest retrieved from reference TRBV9 and TRBJ2-5, is DSGVTQTPKHLITATGQRVTLRCSPRSGDLSVYWYQQSLDQGLQFLIQYYNGEERAKGNILERFSAQQFPDLHSELNLSSLELGDSALYFCASSVRGGGETQYFGPGTRLLVL.

This clonotype was detected a few times. This chain uses TRBV7-2 with TRBJ2-2; 11 nucleotides match TRBD2. V lost 5 bases, J lost 7 bases, and 6 bases stayed unmatched. CDR3 length: 15 amino acids. The germline V gene encodes CDR1 SGHTA and CDR2 FQGNSA. In DNA, the CDR3 is TGTGCCAGCAGCCCACTAGCGGGAGCGTACGGGGAGCTGTTTTTT. Amino acid sequence: CASSPLAGAYGELFF.

This chain connects TRBV24-1 to TRBJ2-7; 9 positions match TRBD1. The junction had 6 bases not matched to a gene; V was cut back by 3 bases and J by 4 bases. The CDR3 covers 15 residues. CDR1 is KGHDR, CDR2 SFDVKD, per germline. In DNA, the CDR3 is TGTGCCACCAGTGATATGACAGGGGGGAGATACGAGCAGTACTTC. Translating it yields CATSDMTGGRYEQYF.

This clonotype has at least ten counts. The rearrangement links TRBV7-6 to TRBJ2-3; D could derive from TRBD1 or TRBD2 (6 bases each). This CDR3 is built from 18 residues. Germline CDR1 and CDR2: SGHVS and FNYEAQ. Trimming shortened V by 5 bases and J by 1 base, and 22 bases separated the two germline ends. The CDR3 DNA is TGTGCCAGCAGCCCGGGGGCTATCCTTTTTGTCGGCACAGATACGCAGTATTTT. This gives the protein CASSPGAILFVGTDTQYF.

Regarding this clonotype: One end of the junction varies from germline; a read error may be responsible. The V call is TRBV7-9, the J call TRBJ2-3; possible D gene TRBD2, 5 bases. Germline assignment: CDR1 SEHNR and CDR2 FQNEAQ (reference sequence). This CDR3 is built from 14 residues. The CDR3 loop is CAGSLARGTDTQYF. The CDR3 nucleotides read TGTGCCGGCAGCTTAGCGAGAGGGACAGATACGCAGTATTTT.

The chain combines TRBV24-1 with TRBJ1-2; D is unresolved. This CDR3 contains 17 residues. V lost 3 bases and J lost 3, with 19 bases in between. CDR1 KGHDR and CDR2 SFDVKD come from the germline V gene. This CDR3 is CATSDVGSPLAHYGYTF. The CDR3 nucleotides are TGTGCCACCAGTGATGTCGGGTCTCCTCTAGCCCACTATGGCTACACCTTC.

This clonotype was found a few times. The chain links TRBV29-1 to TRBJ1-2, with a tentative D call TRBD1 (5 bases). The CDR3 loop spans 12 amino acids. Germline CDR1 is SQVTM and CDR2 is ANQGSEA. V lost 4 bases, J lost 10 bases, and 16 bases lay in between. CDR3 sequence: CSVAGGGRIYTF. CDR3 sequence (DNA): TGCAGCGTTGCGGGCGGGGGGAGGATCTACACCTTC.

This clonotype was seen a handful of times. V usage is TRBV12-3 or TRBV12-4 and J usage is TRBJ2-4, with unresolved D. This CDR3 has 14 residues. V lost 1 base and J lost 6, with 10 bases in between. CDR3 in amino acids: CASSLVGPGNIQYF. Here the CDR3 DNA reads TGTGCCAGCAGTTTAGTCGGTCCTGGAAACATTCAGTACTTC.

J is TRBJ2-2 and V is TRBV18; either TRBD1 or TRBD2 may fit D (5 bases each). Trimming stripped 5 bases from V and 7 bases from J, with 11 bases between. Germline V gene lookup returns CDR1 KGHSH and CDR2 LQKENI. The CDR3 is 13 residues long. The CDR3, as DNA: TGTGCCAGCTCATGGGGACCGGACGGGGAGCTGTTTTTT. Translated, it gives CASSWGPDGELFF.

This clonotype appeared a few times. At one of its ends the junction is not consistent with the germline gene, which may arise from a read error. The chain has TRBV7-7 and TRBJ2-7, with TRBD1 matching 7 bases. Germline V gene data show CDR1 as SSHAT and CDR2 as FNYEAQ (reference sequence). The CDR3 covers 14 residues. CDR3 in amino acids: CASSLGEGAVEQYF. The CDR3 coding sequence is TGTGCTAGCAGCTTAGGTGAGGGGGCGGTCGAGCAGTACTTC. The full variable domain, rest sourced from reference TRBV7-7 and TRBJ2-7, is GAGVSQSPRYKVTKRGQDVTLRCDPISSHATLYWYQQALGQGPEFLTYFNYEAQPDKSGLPSDRFSAERPEGSISTLTIQRTEQRDSAMYRCASSLGEGAVEQYFGPGTRLTVT.

The gene calls are TRBV20-1 and TRBJ2-7; TRBD1 aligns across 7 bases. The CDR3 spans 15 residues. From germline, CDR1 is DFQATT and CDR2 SNEGSKA (reference sequence). V dropped 0 bases and J dropped 2; count of bases not matched to a gene: 7. The CDR3 sequence is CSARDTRGYPYEQYF. DNA for the CDR3: TGCAGTGCTAGAGATACCAGGGGGTACCCCTACGAGCAGTACTTC.

This clonotype has more than one count but fewer than ten. The V and J genes are TRBV5-1 and TRBJ2-5; a possible D gene is TRBD1 (6 bases). Looked up from germline, CDR1 is SGHRS and CDR2 is YFSETQ. V lost 4 bases, J lost 5 bases, and 15 bases lay in between. The CDR3 contains 14 residues. The CDR3 DNA reads as TGCGCCAGCAGCCTTCGGACAGAAGGGGAGACCCAGTACTTC. Translated: CASSLRTEGETQYF. Using reference TRBV5-1 and TRBJ2-5 for the parts outside the CDR3, the full variable domain is KAGVTQTPRYLIKTRGQQVTLSCSPISGHRSVSWYQQTPGQGLQFLFEYFSETQRNKGNFPGRFSGRQFSNSRSEMNVSTLELGDSALYLCASSLRTEGETQYFGPGTRLLVL.

V usage is TRBV5-1 and J usage is TRBJ2-5; the D gene is possibly TRBD2 (6 bases). Germline assignment: CDR1 SGHRS and CDR2 YFSETQ. With 3 bases removed from V and 0 bases from J, the gap between germline ends came to 12 bases. This CDR3 comprises 15 residues. The CDR3 reads CASSSFGGYQETQYF. The CDR3 DNA reads as TGCGCCAGCAGCTCCTTTGGGGGGTACCAAGAGACCCAGTACTTC.